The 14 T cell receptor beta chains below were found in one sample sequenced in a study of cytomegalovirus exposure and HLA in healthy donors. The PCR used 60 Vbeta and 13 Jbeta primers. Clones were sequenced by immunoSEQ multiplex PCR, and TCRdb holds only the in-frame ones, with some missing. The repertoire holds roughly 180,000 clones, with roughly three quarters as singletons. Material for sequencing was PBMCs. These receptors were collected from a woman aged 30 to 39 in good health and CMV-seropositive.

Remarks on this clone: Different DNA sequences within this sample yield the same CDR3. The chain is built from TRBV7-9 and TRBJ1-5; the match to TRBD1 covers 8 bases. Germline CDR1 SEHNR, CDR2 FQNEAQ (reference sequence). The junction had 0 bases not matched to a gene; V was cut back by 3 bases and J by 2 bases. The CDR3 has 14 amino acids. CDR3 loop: CASSLTGGNQPQHF. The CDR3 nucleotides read TGTGCCAGCAGCTTGACAGGGGGCAATCAGCCCCAGCATTTT.

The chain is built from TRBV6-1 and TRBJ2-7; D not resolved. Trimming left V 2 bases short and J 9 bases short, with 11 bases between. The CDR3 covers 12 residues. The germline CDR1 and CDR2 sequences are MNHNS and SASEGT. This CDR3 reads CASSEIVQPQYF. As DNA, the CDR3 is TGTGCCAGCAGTGAAATTGTACAGCCGCAGTACTTC.

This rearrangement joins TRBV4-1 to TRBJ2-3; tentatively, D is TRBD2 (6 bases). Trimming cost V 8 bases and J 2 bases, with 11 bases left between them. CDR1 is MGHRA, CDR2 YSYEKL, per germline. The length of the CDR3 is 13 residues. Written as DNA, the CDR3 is TGCGCCAGCGGGGAGGTCGACACAGATACGCAGTATTTT. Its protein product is CASGEVDTDTQYF.

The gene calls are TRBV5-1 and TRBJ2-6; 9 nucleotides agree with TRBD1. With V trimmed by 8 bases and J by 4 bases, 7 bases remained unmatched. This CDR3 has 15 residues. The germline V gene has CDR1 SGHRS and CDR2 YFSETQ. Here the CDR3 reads CASRDRESGANVLTF. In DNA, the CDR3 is TGCGCCAGTCGGGACAGGGAATCCGGGGCCAACGTCCTGACTTTC.

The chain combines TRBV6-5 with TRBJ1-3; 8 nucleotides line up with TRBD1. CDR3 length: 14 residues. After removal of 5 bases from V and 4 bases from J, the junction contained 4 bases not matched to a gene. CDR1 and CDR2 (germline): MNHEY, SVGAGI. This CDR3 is CASSRQGRGNTIYF. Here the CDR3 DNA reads TGTGCCAGCAGTAGACAGGGGAGGGGAAACACCATATATTTT.

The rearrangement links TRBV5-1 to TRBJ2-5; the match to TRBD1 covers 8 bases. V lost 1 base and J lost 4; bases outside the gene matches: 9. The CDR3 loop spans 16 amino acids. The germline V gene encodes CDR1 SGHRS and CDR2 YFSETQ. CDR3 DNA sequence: TGCGCCAGCAGCTTGAGGCAGGGGGCGCCGGGAGAGACCCAGTACTTC. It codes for CASSLRQGAPGETQYF.

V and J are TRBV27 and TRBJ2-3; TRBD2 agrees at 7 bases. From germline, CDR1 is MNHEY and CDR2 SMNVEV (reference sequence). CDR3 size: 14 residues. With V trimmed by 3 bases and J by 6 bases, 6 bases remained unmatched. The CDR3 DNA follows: TGTGCCAGCAGTTTGTGGGGGGGGGAGGATACGCAGTATTTT. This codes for CASSLWGGEDTQYF.

The CDR3 here is CASSDAAGVISYEQYF. In nucleotides, the CDR3 is TGCGCCAGCAGTGACGCGGCGGGGGTTATCTCCTACGAGCAGTACTTC. The V and J genes are TRBV10-2 and TRBJ2-7; 7 bases are shared with TRBD2. CDR3 size: 16 residues. V trimming: 3 bases; J trimming: 0 bases; junction bases outside the gene matches: 8. Germline V lookup: CDR1 WSHSY, CDR2 SAAADI.

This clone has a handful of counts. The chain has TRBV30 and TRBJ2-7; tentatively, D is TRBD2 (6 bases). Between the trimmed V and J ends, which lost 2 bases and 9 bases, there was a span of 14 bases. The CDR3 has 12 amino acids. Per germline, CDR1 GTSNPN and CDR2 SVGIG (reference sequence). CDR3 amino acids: CAWSMGGAGQYF. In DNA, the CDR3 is TGTGCCTGGAGTATGGGAGGCGCGGGGCAGTACTTC. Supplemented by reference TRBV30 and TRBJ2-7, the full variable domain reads SQTIHQWPATLVQPVGSPLSLECTVEGTSNPNLYWYRQAAGRGLQLLFYSVGIGQISSEVPQNLSASRPQDRQFILSSKKLLLSDSGFYLCAWSMGGAGQYFGPGTRLTVT.

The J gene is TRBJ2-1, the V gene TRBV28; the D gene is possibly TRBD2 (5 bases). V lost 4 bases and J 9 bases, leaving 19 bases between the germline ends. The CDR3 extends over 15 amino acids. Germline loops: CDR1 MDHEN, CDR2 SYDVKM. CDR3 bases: TGTGCCAGCAGTTCACCCGTAATCCTAGCAACTGAGCAGTTCTTC. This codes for CASSSPVILATEQFF.

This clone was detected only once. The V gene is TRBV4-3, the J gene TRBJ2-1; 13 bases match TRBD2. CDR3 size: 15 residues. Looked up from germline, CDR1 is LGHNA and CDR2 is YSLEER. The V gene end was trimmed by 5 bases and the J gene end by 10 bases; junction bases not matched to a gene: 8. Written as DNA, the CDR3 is TGCGCCAGCAGCTCCGGGACTAGCGGGATCGACGAGCAGTTCTTC. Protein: CASSSGTSGIDEQFF.

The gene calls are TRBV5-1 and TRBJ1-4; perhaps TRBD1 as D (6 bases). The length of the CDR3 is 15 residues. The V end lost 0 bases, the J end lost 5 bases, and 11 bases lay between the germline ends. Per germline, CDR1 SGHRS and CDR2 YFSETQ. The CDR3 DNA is TGCGCCAGCAGCTTGGGGGGGGGCAGCAATGAAAAACTGTTTTTT. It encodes CASSLGGGSNEKLFF.

In nucleotides, the CDR3 is TGTGCCAGCAGCCGGGTCCCGAGCGTGGGAGAGACCCAGTACTTC. This gives the protein CASSRVPSVGETQYF. This chain joins TRBV6-5 and TRBJ2-5; D unclear. The germline gives CDR1 MNHEY, CDR2 SVGAGI. Deletions cut 6 bases from V and 4 bases from J, with 18 bases between. The CDR3 length is 15 residues.

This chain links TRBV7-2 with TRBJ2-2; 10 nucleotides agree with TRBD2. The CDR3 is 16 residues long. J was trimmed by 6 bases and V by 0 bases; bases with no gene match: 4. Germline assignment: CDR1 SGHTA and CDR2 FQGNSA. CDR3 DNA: TGTGCCAGCAGCTTAGCAGCGGGGGGGCCGGCCGGGGAGCTGTTTTTT. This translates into CASSLAAGGPAGELFF. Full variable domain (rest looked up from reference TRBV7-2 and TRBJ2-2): GAGVSQSPSNKVTEKGKDVELRCDPISGHTALYWYRQSLGQGLEFLIYFQGNSAPDKSGLPSDRFSAERTGGSVSTLTIQRTQQEDSAVYLCASSLAAGGPAGELFFGEGSRLTVL.